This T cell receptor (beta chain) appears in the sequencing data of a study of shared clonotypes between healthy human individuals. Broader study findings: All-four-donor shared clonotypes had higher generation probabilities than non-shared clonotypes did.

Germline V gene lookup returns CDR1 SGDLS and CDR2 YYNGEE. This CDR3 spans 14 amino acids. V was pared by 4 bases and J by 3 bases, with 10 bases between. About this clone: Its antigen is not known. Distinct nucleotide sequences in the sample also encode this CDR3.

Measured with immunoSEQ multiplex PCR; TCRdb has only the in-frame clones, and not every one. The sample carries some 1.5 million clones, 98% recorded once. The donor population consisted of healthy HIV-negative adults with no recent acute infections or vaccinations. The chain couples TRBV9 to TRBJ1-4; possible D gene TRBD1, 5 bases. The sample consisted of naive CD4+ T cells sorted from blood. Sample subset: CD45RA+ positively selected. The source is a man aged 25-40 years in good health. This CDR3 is CASSPGTANEKLFF. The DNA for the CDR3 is TGTGCCAGCAGCCCCGGGACTGCTAATGAAAAACTGTTTTTT.